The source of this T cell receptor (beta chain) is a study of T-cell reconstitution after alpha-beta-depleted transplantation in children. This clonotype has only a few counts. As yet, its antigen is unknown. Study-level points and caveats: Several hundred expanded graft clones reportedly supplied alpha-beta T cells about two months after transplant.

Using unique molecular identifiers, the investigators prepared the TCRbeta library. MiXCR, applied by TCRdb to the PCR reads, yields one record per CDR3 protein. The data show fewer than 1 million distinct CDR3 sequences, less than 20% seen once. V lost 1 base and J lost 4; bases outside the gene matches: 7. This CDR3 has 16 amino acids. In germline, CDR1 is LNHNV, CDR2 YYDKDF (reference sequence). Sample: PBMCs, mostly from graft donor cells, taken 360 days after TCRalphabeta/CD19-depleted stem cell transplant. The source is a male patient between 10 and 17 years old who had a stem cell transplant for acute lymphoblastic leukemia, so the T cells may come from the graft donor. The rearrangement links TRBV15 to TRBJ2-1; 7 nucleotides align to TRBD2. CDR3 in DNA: TGTGCCACCAGCAGAGTTCGGGAAGCGGGGTACAATGAGCAGTTCTTC. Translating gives CATSRVREAGYNEQFF.